Reported below is one TCR beta chain. Antigen: not known. This sample was taken from a study of shared clonotypes between healthy human individuals. Across the study: With ages of 18 to 49, the donors were a couple of women and a few men.

Template amounts of approximately 300 ng DNA, 25,000 to 30,000 T cell genomes, were employed in unsorted PBMC replicate PCRs. Here immunoSEQ multiplex PCR was the method, and the copy in TCRdb shows in-frame clones only, minus some. The table shows roughly 500,000 clones, with about 72% occurring only once. The germline CDR1 and CDR2 sequences are SGDLS and YYNGEE. Trimming pared 2 bases from V and 4 bases from J, leaving 15 bases between. The CDR3 is made up of 16 amino acids. Whole-study findings and limits: Blood was the only sampled material, and tissue repertoires likely differ.

Donors had no recently reported acute infections or vaccinations and were HIV-negative. The sequenced sample was PBMCs. This receptor was obtained from a woman between 40 and 50 years old in good health. Some clones in this sample may be carry-over from other donors' samples. The chain carries TRBV9 and TRBJ2-2, with D possibly TRBD2 on 6 matching bases. CDR3 sequence reads: CASSVFTGVATGELFF. The CDR3 nucleotides read TGTGCCAGCAGCGTTTTTACGGGAGTGGCCACCGGGGAGCTGTTTTTT.